What follows describes a single T cell receptor (beta chain). The sample is drawn from a study of cytomegalovirus exposure and HLA in healthy donors. The V end was cut by 6 bases, the J end by 4 bases, with 19 bases between. The CDR3 runs 15 residues. The germline gives CDR1 MRHNA, CDR2 SNTAGT. 13 Jbeta primers and 60 Vbeta primers were used for the PCR. Clones were read by immunoSEQ multiplex PCR, and TCRdb kept only the in-frame ones, dropping some. The data contain about 160,000 clones, roughly 73% of them singletons. Sample: PBMCs. The rearrangement uses TRBV6-4 and TRBJ2-7; maybe TRBD1 (6 bases). The source of this sequence is a young woman in good health and CMV-seronegative. The CDR3 nucleotides are TGTGCCAGCAGCGTTCGCCCCGGGACACCGTACGAGCAGTACTTC. This codes for CASSVRPGTPYEQYF.